This T cell receptor (beta chain) stems from a study of technical replicates of blood from a handful of donors. Profiled with immunoSEQ multiplex PCR; TCRdb holds only in-frame clones, not every one. The sample includes about 86,000 clones, roughly 95% seen only once; the top ten take around 0.35%. This sequence was found in a human donor in good health. Material: T cells isolated from PBMCs.

CDR3: CASIRPGGDEQFF. The CDR3, as DNA: TGTGCCAGCATAAGGCCTGGTGGAGATGAGCAGTTCTTC. The rearrangement joins TRBV28 to TRBJ2-1; no firm D call. Germline assignment: CDR1 MDHEN and CDR2 SYDVKM. The CDR3 contains 13 residues. V was shortened by 7 bases and J by 8 bases, with 15 bases between the two germline ends.